This entry is about one T cell receptor (beta chain). The antigen remains unidentified. At one boundary the junction diverges from the germline segment, which might be a read error. Only in-frame clones appear in the TCRdb table, and some are missing; sequencing was by immunoSEQ multiplex PCR. Seen here are 100,000 to 150,000 clones, about 86% observed once, and the top ten hold 17%. The data originate from a study of T cell responses to AZD1222 COVID-19 vaccine. Study-level results: Following two doses of AZD1222, Spike-specific TCR breadth and depth rose. The donor group comprised mostly white British people and more females; the analysis possibly underestimated clonal diversity. Among spike-specific TCRs, nearly half reportedly target unmutated variant regions.

The sample consisted of peripheral blood, taken 28 days after the second AZD1222 dose. The receptor was derived from an adult who received the AZD1222 COVID-19 vaccine.

The CDR3 loop is CLCRGINGELFF. Here the CDR3 DNA reads TGCCTTTGCAGGGGTATTAACGGGGAGCTGTTTTTT. V and J are TRBV30 and TRBJ2-2; D is perhaps TRBD1 (6 bases). The CDR3 runs to 12 residues. Germline V lookup: CDR1 GTSNPN, CDR2 SVGIG (reference sequence).